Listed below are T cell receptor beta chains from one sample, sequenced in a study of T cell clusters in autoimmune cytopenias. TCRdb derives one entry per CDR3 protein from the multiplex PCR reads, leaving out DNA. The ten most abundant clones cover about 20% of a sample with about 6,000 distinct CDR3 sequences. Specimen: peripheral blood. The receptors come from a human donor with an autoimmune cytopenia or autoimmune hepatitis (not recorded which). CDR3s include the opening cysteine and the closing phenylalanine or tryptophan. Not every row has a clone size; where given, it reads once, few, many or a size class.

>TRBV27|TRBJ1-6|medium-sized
CASSPGGEGSPLHF
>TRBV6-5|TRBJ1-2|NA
CASSYLGSVYGYTF
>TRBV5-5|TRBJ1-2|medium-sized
CASSLQAHNYGYTF
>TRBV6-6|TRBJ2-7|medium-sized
CASSYSPGTGEYEQYF
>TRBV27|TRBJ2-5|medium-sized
CASRGVQETQYF
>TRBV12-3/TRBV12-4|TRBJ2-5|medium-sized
CASSRTDQETQYF
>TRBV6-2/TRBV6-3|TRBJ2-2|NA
CASSYTGGANTGELFF
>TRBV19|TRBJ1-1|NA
CASRAKPAEAFF
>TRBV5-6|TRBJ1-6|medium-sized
CASSHRVTTYSPLHF
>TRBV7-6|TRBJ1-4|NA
CASSLRDSSYEKLFF
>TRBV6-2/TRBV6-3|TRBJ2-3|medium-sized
CASTQGGGAVDTQYF
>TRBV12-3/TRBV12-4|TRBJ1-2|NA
CALFPRTATTYGYTF
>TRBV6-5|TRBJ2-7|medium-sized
CASSYSKGNHEQYF
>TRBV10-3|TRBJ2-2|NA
CAILSGSGELFF
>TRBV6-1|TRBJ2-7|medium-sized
CASSGSQESSYEQYF
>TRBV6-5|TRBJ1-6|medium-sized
CASRPDRGGSPLHF
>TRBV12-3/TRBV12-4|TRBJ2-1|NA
CASSLGAGGSNEQFF